The 7 T cell receptor beta chains below all came from one sample that was sequenced in a study of T cells after yellow fever vaccination. TCRdb called the 5' RACE reads again in MiXCR, with one record for every CDR3 protein. The repertoire includes fewer than 85,000 distinct CDR3 sequences, approximately 8% of them detected once, and around 38% sits in the top ten. Specimen: CD8+ T cells sorted from PBMCs, collected on the day of the yellow fever booster vaccination. All receptors derive from a man aged 30 to 45 who received the YFV17D yellow fever vaccine.

The chain has TRBV20-1 and TRBJ2-7; unclear D gene. The CDR3 has 11 amino acids. Germline CDR1 DFQATT, CDR2 SNEGSKA (reference sequence). V gave up 0 bases and J gave up 6 bases, with 6 bases separating them. CDR3 amino acids: CSARDPTEQYF. Written as DNA, the CDR3 is TGCAGTGCTAGAGATCCGACCGAGCAGTACTTC.

The rearrangement joins TRBV20-1 to TRBJ2-5, with 10 bases identical to TRBD2. The CDR3 is 15 amino acids. CDR1 is DFQATT, CDR2 SNEGSKA, per germline (reference sequence). The CDR3 spells CFSPGLAVYQETQYF. The CDR3, as DNA: TGCTTCAGCCCTGGACTAGCGGTCTACCAAGAGACCCAGTACTTC.

At least ten counts were recorded for this clonotype. The chain employs TRBV7-6 and TRBJ2-1; maybe TRBD2 (6 bases). Germline loops: CDR1 SGHVS, CDR2 FNYEAQ. This CDR3 has 15 amino acids. V lost 5 bases and J 8 bases, leaving 19 bases between the germline ends. The CDR3 protein is CASSPSALDIYEQFF. The CDR3 DNA is TGTGCCAGCAGCCCTAGCGCCCTAGATATCTATGAGCAGTTCTTC.

As concerns this clonotype: A clone one base away is much larger, so this may be a read error. The chain joins TRBV29-1 to TRBJ2-2; TRBD1 is a possible D gene (6 bases). In germline, CDR1 is SQVTM, CDR2 ANQGSEA. The CDR3 runs 12 residues. The CDR3: CSIEGETGELFF. DNA of the CDR3: TGCAGCATTGAGGGGGAAACCGGGGAGCTGTTTTTT.

This chain links TRBV12-3 or TRBV12-4 with TRBJ2-1; D possibly matches TRBD1 or TRBD2 (5 bases each). The CDR3 sequence is 14 residues long. Trimming stripped 4 bases from V and 8 bases from J, with 15 bases between. The CDR3 here is CASSSAGAGYEQFF. The CDR3 DNA reads TGTGCCAGCAGTTCCGCCGGGGCTGGGTATGAGCAGTTCTTC.

The chain links TRBV20-1 to TRBJ2-1; D gene unclear. The germline V and J ends were trimmed by 1 base and 4 bases, with 14 bases remaining between them. The CDR3 covers 15 residues. Germline V gives CDR1 DFQATT, CDR2 SNEGSKA (reference sequence). CDR3 coding DNA: TGCAGTGCTAGAGGGCTTGAGGAAAAATACAATGAGCAGTTCTTC. As protein: CSARGLEEKYNEQFF.

In its sample, this clonotype was seen many times. This chain uses TRBV11-2 with TRBJ2-7; no firm D call. Germline values: CDR1 SGHAT, CDR2 FQNNGV. This CDR3 contains 14 residues. V lost 0 bases and J 3 bases, leaving 9 bases between the germline ends. The CDR3 DNA reads as TGTGCCAGCAGCTTAGAAGGTGTCAGCTACGAGCAGTACTTC. Translated: CASSLEGVSYEQYF.